This T cell receptor beta chain was sequenced during a study of T cells in Graves' hyperthyroidism and ophthalmopathy. In the study overall: Any treatment followed the collection of peripheral blood at initial diagnosis. Study observations and caveats: Ophthalmopathy was identified by the model a median around 6.3 months ahead of onset. Blood also held most thyroid clonotypes expanded beyond 0.001.

Germline CDR1 is LNHDA and CDR2 is SQIVND (reference sequence). This CDR3 comprises 14 residues. With 9 bases removed from V and 7 bases from J, the gap between germline ends came to 19 bases. The study based diagnoses on clinical symptoms, serum thyroxine and TRAb, thyroid ultrasound and orbital computed tomography. Researchers took RNA transcripts and amplified the TCR beta CDR3 regions from them. A first-round RT-PCR of the TCR CDR3 used the HTBI primer set. One entry per CDR3 protein results from TCRdb running MiXCR on the multiplex PCR reads. The table has approximately 590,000 distinct CDR3 sequences, about 15% seen once. With regard to this clonotype: Its antigen is currently unknown.

The receptor was derived from a woman aged 25 to 39 with Graves' hyperthyroidism. Sequenced material: blood. The chain recombines TRBV19 with TRBJ2-1, with a possible D match to TRBD1 (6 bases). This CDR3 is CASTLGAIGNEQFF. The CDR3 DNA sequence: TGTGCCAGCACCCTGGGGGCCATAGGGAATGAGCAGTTCTTC.